The clone carrying this T cell receptor (beta chain) appeared many times. Its antigen is not identified. Amplified TCR beta CDR3 regions came from RNA transcripts. HTBI primers drove first-round RT-PCR of the TCR CDR3. TCRdb independently ran MiXCR on the multiplex PCR reads; one entry per CDR3 protein. The sample consists of roughly 350,000 distinct CDR3 sequences, roughly 14% of them appearing once. The data are from a study of T cells in Graves' hyperthyroidism and ophthalmopathy. CDR1 and CDR2 from the germline V gene are MNHNS and SASEGT. Trimming took off 6 bases at V and 8 bases at J, with 8 bases between the two ends. The CDR3 has 11 residues. Disease lasting under 3 months, a NOSPECS grade of at least 4, and a Clinical Activity Score of at least 3 were features of the ophthalmopathy patients. Clinical symptoms, serum thyroxine, TRAb, thyroid ultrasound and orbital computed tomography informed diagnoses.

Study-wide findings and caveats: Most expanded thyroid clonotypes above 0.001 also appeared in blood.

V gene TRBV6-1 combines with J gene TRBJ2-1; D gene ambiguous. The specimen was blood. This clonotype was obtained from a woman in her twenties or thirties with Graves' ophthalmopathy. CDR3 nucleotides: TGTGCCAGCAGCCAGCAGGATGAGCAGTTCTTC. It is translated as CASSQQDEQFF.